These 4 T cell receptor beta chains share one sample of origin, sequenced in a study of T cell repertoires in cytomegalovirus infection. One entry per CDR3 protein, called by TCRdb with MiXCR from the reads. In the table there are about 570,000 distinct CDR3 sequences, around two fifths of which are singletons. Their specific antigens are unknown. Sequenced here: cultured PBMCs, sampled from culture after CMV antigen stimulation. The receptors derive from a human donor in good health (CMV status not recorded). Some clones in this sample may be carry-over from other donors' samples.

The V and J genes are TRBV6-2 or TRBV6-3 and TRBJ2-5; tentatively, D is TRBD2 (6 bases). Germline V lookup: CDR1 MNHEY, CDR2 SVGEGT. The V and J ends lost 6 bases and 5 bases respectively, with 13 bases between them. CDR3 length: 13 residues. CDR3 bases: TGTGCCAGCAGGGGACCAGGAGGGGAGACCCAGTACTTC. Encoded protein: CASRGPGGETQYF.

This sequence joins TRBV20-1 and TRBJ2-2; 9 bases align to TRBD2. After removal of 4 bases from V and 4 bases from J, the junction contained 4 bases not matched to a gene. The CDR3 contains 14 residues. Germline V gives CDR1 DFQATT, CDR2 SNEGSKA (reference sequence). The CDR3 DNA sequence: TGCAGTGCTAAGCCGGGACTAGCCACCGGGGAGCTGTTTTTT. Translating it yields CSAKPGLATGELFF.

The gene calls are TRBV7-4 and TRBJ2-7, with 8 bases matching TRBD1. Germline loops: CDR1 SGHVT, CDR2 SQSDAQ. This CDR3 is built from 15 residues. Trimming took 5 bases from V and 2 from J; bases not matched to a gene: 8. CDR3 sequence (DNA): TGTGCCAGCAGCCGGGCGGGGACAGGCCCCTACGAGCAGTACTTC. Its translation: CASSRAGTGPYEQYF.

This clonotype turned up a few times. The chain carries TRBV7-2 and TRBJ1-1, with D tentatively TRBD1 (5 bases). Trimming cost V 7 bases and J 0 bases, with 21 bases left between them. This CDR3 has 17 residues. Germline V gene data show CDR1 as SGHTA and CDR2 as FQGNSA. CDR3 loop: CASIPTEAGDLNTEAFF. The CDR3 DNA sequence: TGTGCCAGCATCCCGACTGAAGCGGGGGATTTGAACACTGAAGCTTTCTTT.